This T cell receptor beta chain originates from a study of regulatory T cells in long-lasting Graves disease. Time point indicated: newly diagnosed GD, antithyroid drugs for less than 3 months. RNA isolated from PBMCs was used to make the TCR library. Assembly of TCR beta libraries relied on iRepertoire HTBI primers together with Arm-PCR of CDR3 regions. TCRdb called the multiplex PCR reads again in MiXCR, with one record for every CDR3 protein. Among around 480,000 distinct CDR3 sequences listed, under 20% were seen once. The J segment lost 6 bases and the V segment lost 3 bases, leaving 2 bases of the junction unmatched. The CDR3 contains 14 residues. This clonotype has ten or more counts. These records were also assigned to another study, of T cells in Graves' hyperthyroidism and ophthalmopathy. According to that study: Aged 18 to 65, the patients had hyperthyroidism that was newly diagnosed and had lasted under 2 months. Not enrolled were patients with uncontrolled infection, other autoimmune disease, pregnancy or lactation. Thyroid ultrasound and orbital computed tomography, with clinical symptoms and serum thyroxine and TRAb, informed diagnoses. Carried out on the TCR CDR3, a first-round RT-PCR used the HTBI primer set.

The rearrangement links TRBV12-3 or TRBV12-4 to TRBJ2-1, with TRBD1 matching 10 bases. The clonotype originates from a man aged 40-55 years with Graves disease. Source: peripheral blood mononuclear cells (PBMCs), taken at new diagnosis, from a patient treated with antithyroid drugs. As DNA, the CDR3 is TGTGCCAGCAGTTTCGGGACAGGGGCCAATGAGCAGTTCTTC. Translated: CASSFGTGANEQFF.